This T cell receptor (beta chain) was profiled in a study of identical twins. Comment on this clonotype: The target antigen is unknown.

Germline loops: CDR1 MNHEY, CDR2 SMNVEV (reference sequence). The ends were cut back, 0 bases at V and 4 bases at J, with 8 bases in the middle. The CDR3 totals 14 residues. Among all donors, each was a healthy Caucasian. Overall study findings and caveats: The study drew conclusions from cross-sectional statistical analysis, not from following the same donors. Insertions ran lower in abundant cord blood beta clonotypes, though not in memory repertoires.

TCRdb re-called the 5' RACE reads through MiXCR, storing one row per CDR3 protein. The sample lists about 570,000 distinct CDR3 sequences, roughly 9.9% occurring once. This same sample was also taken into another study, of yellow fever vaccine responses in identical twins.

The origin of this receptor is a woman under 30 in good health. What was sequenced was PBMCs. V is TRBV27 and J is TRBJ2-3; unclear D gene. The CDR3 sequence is CASSLSFVADTQYF. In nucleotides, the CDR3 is TGTGCCAGCAGTTTATCCTTTGTTGCAGATACGCAGTATTTT.